The 6 T cell receptor beta chains listed next were all sequenced from one sample in a study of cytomegalovirus exposure and HLA in healthy donors. Researchers ran the PCR with 60 Vbeta and 13 Jbeta primers. The repertoire was sequenced with immunoSEQ multiplex PCR; TCRdb's copy has only in-frame clones and lacks some. The data show about 170,000 clones, about 80% seen once. Sequenced input: PBMCs. The receptors were sampled from a woman in her 30s in good health and CMV-seropositive.

The V and J genes are TRBV5-5 and TRBJ2-6; 7 bases line up with TRBD2. CDR1 is SGHKS, CDR2 YYEKEE, per germline (reference sequence). The V segment lost 0 bases and the J segment 0 bases; nucleotides outside the gene matches: 9. The CDR3 contains 19 residues. The CDR3: CASSLAQRETFSGANVLTF. The CDR3 coding sequence is TGTGCCAGCAGCTTGGCTCAGCGGGAAACTTTCTCTGGGGCCAACGTCCTGACTTTC.

The chain recombines TRBV19 with TRBJ2-3; 10 nucleotides line up with TRBD1. With 5 bases clipped from V and 3 bases from J, the junction kept 2 bases outside the gene matches. From germline, CDR1 is LNHDA and CDR2 SQIVND (reference sequence). CDR3 length: 14 amino acids. The CDR3 coding sequence is TGTGCCAGTAGTCCGGGACAGGGGACAGATACGCAGTATTTT. Translation gives CASSPGQGTDTQYF.

The chain is built from TRBV2 and TRBJ2-3; 7 bases fit TRBD1. The V and J ends lost 4 bases and 7 bases, in that order; junction bases with no gene match: 5. CDR3 size: 13 residues. Looked up from germline, CDR1 is SNHLY and CDR2 is FYNNEI. The CDR3, as DNA: TGTGCCAGCAGTGTAGACAGGGAAAATACGCAGTATTTT. This translates into CASSVDRENTQYF.

V and J are TRBV29-1 and TRBJ2-1; 8 bases align to TRBD2. The CDR3 sequence is 16 residues long. Germline CDR1 is SQVTM and CDR2 is ANQGSEA. Trimming took 4 bases from V and 5 from J; bases not matched to a gene: 13. For the CDR3, the DNA is TGCAGCGTTGTGTCTAACGGGGGGGCCAGGGACAATGAGCAGTTCTTC. Translating gives CSVVSNGGARDNEQFF.

The chain recombines TRBV19 with TRBJ2-7, with D tentatively TRBD1 (6 bases). Trimming took 3 bases from V and 2 from J, leaving 11 bases between them. The CDR3 is 14 residues long. Germline assignment: CDR1 LNHDA and CDR2 SQIVND (reference sequence). As DNA, the CDR3 is TGTGCCAGTAGTATCGCAGGGGCAACCTACGAGCAGTACTTC. As protein: CASSIAGATYEQYF.

The chain couples TRBV4-3 to TRBJ1-1; a possible D gene is TRBD1 (6 bases). V lost 1 base, J lost 7 bases, and 10 bases lay in between. Germline V lookup: CDR1 LGHNA, CDR2 YSLEER. The CDR3 totals 13 residues. The CDR3 region is CASSQGLQGEAFF. The DNA of the CDR3 is TGCGCCAGCAGCCAAGGTTTACAGGGTGAAGCTTTCTTT.